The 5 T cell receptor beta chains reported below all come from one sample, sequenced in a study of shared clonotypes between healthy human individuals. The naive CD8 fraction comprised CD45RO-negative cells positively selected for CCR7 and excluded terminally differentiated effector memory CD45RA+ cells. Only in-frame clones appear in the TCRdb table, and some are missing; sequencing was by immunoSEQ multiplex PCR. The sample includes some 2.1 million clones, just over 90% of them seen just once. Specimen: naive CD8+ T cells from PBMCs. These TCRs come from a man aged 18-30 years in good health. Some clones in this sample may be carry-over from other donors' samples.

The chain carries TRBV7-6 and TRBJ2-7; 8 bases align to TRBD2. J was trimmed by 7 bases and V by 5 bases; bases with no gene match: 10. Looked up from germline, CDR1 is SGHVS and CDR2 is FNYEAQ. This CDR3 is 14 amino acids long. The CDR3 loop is CASSPEGLGWEQYF. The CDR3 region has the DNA TGTGCCAGCAGCCCGGAGGGACTAGGCTGGGAGCAGTACTTC.

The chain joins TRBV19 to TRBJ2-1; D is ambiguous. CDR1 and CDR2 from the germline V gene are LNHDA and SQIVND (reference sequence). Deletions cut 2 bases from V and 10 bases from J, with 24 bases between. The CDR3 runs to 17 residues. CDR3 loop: CASSITYALHPPYEQFF. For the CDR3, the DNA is TGTGCCAGTAGTATAACTTATGCGTTGCACCCACCGTACGAGCAGTTCTTC.

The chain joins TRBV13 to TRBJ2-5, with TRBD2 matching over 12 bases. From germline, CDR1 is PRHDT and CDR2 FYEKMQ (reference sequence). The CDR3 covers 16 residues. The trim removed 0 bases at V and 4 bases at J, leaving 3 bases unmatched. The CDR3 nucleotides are TGTGCCAGCAGCTTAGGGCTAGCGGGAGGGTTAGAGACCCAGTACTTC. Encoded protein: CASSLGLAGGLETQYF. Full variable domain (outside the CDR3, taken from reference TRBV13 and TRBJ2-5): AAGVIQSPRHLIKEKRETATLKCYPIPRHDTVYWYQQGPGQDPQFLISFYEKMQSDKGSIPDRFSAQQFSDYHSELNMSSLELGDSALYFCASSLGLAGGLETQYFGPGTRLLVL.

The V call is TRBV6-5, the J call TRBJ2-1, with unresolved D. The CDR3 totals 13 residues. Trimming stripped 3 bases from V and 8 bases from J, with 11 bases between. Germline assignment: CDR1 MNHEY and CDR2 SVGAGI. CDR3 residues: CASSYGPLDEQFF. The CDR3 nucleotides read TGTGCCAGCAGTTATGGACCACTCGATGAGCAGTTCTTC.

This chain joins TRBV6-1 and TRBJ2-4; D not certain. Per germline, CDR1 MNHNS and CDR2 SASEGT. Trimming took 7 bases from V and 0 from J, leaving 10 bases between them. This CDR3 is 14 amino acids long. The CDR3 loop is CASTSVLAKNIQYF. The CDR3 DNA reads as TGTGCCAGCACATCAGTCCTAGCCAAAAACATTCAGTACTTC.